This T cell receptor (beta chain) was recovered during a study of PD-1 blockade in classical Hodgkin lymphoma. The overall study: Patients were dosed intravenously with nivolumab at 3 mg/kg every 2 weeks. Points from the study as a whole: The causes of the repertoire differences, possibly disease activity or prior therapy, remain undefined. CD8+ TCR diversity did not rise significantly by C4D1, unlike CD4+. Newly diagnosed patients reportedly had lower baseline TCR diversity than healthy donors.

Libraries were prepared by immunoSEQ multiplex PCR; TCRdb keeps only in-frame clonotypes and omits some of them. The profile covers more than 20,000 clones, with roughly 71% appearing a single time and 15% to 20% taken by the ten largest. The V gene end was trimmed by 4 bases and the J gene end by 3 bases; junction bases not matched to a gene: 8. CDR3 length equals 15 residues. Germline V CDR1 and CDR2: SGHRS, YFSETQ. Time point defined: cycle 4 day 1 (C4D1), after 5 to 7 weeks of nivolumab. Each of the patients experienced relapse following autologous stem cell transplantation, and their brentuximab vedotin exposure differed. Regarding this clone: As yet, its antigen is unknown.

Material: peripheral blood mononuclear cells (PBMCs), obtained before the fourth cycle of nivolumab. This receptor was taken from a human donor with classical Hodgkin lymphoma. The chain joins TRBV5-1 to TRBJ2-7; 9 bases map to TRBD1. The CDR3 DNA is TGCGCCAGCAGCGCGCCGGGACAGGGACTCTACGAGCAGTACTTC. Protein product: CASSAPGQGLYEQYF.